Included here is one T cell receptor beta chain sequence, with context. Its matching antigen is unknown. This sample stems from a study of radiotherapy plus CTLA-4 blockade in lung cancer. Whole-study context: Disease control was seen in approximately 31% of patients, objective responses in approximately 20%. Study-wide results and caveats: Blood saw expansion of tumor-derived TCR clones after radiotherapy plus ipilimumab.

The V segment lost 5 bases and the J segment 4 bases; nucleotides outside the gene matches: 8. The CDR3 runs 16 residues. Germline V CDR1 and CDR2: SGHTA, FQGNSA. Here immunoSEQ multiplex PCR was the method, and the copy in TCRdb shows in-frame clones only, minus some. This table holds 50,000 to 75,000 clones, approximately 75% found once. The receptor's source is a human donor with non-small cell lung cancer who had a complete response to radiotherapy plus ipilimumab. The sequenced sample was peripheral blood, obtained from a patient treated with radiotherapy plus ipilimumab. The chain combines TRBV7-2 with TRBJ2-1; 10 positions agree with TRBD2. This CDR3 is CASSPPSGRGYNEQFF. In DNA, the CDR3 is TGTGCCAGCAGCCCCCCCAGCGGGAGGGGATACAATGAGCAGTTCTTC.